This section outlines one TCR beta chain sequence together with its context. Its antigen is unknown. The data were taken from a study of T cell repertoires in aging, cancer and after chemotherapy. Turning to the study itself: Paired samples before and after chemotherapy came from chronic lymphocytic leukemia patients on fludarabine- or bendamustine-based regimens. Whole-study results and caveats: Healthy donors lost TCR diversity with age mainly through richness, cancer patients through richness and evenness. Age-matched healthy donors had significantly more diverse, less clonal blood TCR repertoires than untreated cancer patients. No conclusions about immunological memory after chemotherapy can be drawn from the repertoire data.

CDR3 size: 15 residues. The trim removed 5 bases at V and 0 bases at J, leaving 3 bases unmatched. CDR1 SGHVS and CDR2 FNYEAQ come from the germline V gene. TCR beta rearrangements were amplified from peripheral blood genomic DNA. A mixed TRB-A/B primer pool amplified rearranged TRB by multiplex touch-down PCR. In TCRdb, the multiplex PCR reads were re-called with MiXCR into one record per CDR3 protein. Among about 5,000 distinct CDR3 sequences listed, approximately 33% were seen once. The clonotype comes from a human donor with a blood cancer. V usage is TRBV7-6 and J usage is TRBJ2-2, with TRBD1 matching 7 bases. Specimen: blood. The CDR3 coding sequence is TGTGCCAGCAGCCTGGGACAGCCGAACACCGGGGAGCTGTTTTTT. Encoded protein: CASSLGQPNTGELFF.